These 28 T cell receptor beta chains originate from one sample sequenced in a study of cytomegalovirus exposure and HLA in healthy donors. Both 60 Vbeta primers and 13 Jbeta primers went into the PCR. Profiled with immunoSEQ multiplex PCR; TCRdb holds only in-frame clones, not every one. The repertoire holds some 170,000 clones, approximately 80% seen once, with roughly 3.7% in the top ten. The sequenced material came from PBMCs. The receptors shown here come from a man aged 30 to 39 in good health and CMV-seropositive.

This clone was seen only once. The CDR3 DNA sequence: TGCAGCGTAGAGACAGGGAACTCTGGAAACACCATATATTTT. Protein sequence: CSVETGNSGNTIYF. V is TRBV29-1 and J is TRBJ1-3; 7 nucleotides match TRBD1. The CDR3 is 14 amino acids. V was pared by 6 bases and J by 0 bases, with 5 bases of the junction left unmatched. Per the germline V gene, CDR1 is SQVTM and CDR2 is ANQGSEA.

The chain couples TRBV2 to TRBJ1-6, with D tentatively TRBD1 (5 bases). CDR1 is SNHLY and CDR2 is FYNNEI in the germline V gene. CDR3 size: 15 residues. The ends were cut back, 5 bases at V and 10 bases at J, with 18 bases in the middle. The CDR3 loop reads CASSYGPGVGSPLHF. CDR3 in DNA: TGTGCCAGCAGTTACGGGCCGGGGGTCGGATCACCCCTCCACTTT.

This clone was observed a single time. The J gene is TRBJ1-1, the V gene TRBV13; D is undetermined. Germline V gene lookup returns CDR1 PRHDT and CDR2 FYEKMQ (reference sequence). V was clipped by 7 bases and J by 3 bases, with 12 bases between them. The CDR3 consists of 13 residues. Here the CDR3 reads CASMGREDTEAFF. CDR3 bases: TGTGCCAGCATGGGGAGAGAGGACACTGAAGCTTTCTTT.

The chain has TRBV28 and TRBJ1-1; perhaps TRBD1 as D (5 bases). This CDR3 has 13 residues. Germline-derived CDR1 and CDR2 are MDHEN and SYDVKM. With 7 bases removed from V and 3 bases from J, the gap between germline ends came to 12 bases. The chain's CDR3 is CASNPGRHTEAFF. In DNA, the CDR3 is TGTGCCAGCAACCCAGGGAGGCACACTGAAGCTTTCTTT.

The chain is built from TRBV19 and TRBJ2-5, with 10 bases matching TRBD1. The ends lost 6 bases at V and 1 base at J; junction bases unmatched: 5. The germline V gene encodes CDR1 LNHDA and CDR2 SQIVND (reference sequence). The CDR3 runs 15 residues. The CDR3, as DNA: TGTGCCAGTAGCAGGACAGGGGGGTTCCAAGAGACCCAGTACTTC. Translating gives CASSRTGGFQETQYF.

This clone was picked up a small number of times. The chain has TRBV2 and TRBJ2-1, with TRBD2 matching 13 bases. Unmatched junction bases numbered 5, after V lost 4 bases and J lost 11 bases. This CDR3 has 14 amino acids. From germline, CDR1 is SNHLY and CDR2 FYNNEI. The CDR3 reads CASSVGLAGDQQFF. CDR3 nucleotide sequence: TGTGCCAGCAGTGTAGGACTAGCGGGGGACCAGCAGTTCTTC. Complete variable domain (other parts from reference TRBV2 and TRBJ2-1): EPEVTQTPSHQVTQMGQEVILRCVPISNHLYFYWYRQILGQKVEFLVSFYNNEISEKSEIFDDQFSVERPDGSNFTLKIRSTKLEDSAMYFCASSVGLAGDQQFFGPGTRLTVL.

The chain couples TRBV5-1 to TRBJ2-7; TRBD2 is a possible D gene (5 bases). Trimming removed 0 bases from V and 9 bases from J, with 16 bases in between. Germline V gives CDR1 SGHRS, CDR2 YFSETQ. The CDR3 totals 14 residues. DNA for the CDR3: TGCGCCAGCAGCTTGGCAACAGACTACGCTGTGCAGTACTTC. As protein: CASSLATDYAVQYF.

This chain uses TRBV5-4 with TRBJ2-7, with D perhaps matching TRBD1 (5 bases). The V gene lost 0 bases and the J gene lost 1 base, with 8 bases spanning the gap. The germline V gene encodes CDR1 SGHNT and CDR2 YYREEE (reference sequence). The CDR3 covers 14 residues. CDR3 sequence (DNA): TGTGCCAGCAGCTTGGCAGGGCGATCCTACGAGCAGTACTTC. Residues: CASSLAGRSYEQYF.

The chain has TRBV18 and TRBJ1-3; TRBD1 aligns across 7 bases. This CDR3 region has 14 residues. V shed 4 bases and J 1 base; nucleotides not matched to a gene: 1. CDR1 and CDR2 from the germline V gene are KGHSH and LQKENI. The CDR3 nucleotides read TGTGCCAGCTCACAGGACAGGTCTGGAAACACCATATATTTT. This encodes CASSQDRSGNTIYF.

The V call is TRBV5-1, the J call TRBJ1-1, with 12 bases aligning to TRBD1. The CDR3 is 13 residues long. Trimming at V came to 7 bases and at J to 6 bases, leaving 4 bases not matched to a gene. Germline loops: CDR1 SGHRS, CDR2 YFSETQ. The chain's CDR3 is CASLGQGAAEAFF. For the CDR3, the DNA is TGCGCCAGCTTGGGACAGGGGGCCGCTGAAGCTTTCTTT. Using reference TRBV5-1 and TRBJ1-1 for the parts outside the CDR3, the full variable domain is KAGVTQTPRYLIKTRGQQVTLSCSPISGHRSVSWYQQTPGQGLQFLFEYFSETQRNKGNFPGRFSGRQFSNSRSEMNVSTLELGDSALYLCASLGQGAAEAFFGQGTRLTVV.

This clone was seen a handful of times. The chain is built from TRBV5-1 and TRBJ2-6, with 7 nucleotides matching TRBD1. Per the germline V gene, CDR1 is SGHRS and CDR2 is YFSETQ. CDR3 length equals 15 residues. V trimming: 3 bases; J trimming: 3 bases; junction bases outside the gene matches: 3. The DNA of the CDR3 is TGCGCCAGCAGCTCACAGGGGAGTGGGGCCAACGTCCTGACTTTC. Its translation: CASSSQGSGANVLTF.

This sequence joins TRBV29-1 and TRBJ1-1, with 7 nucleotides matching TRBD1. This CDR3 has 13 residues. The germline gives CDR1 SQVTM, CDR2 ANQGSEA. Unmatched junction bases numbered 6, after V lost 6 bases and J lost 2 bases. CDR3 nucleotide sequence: TGCAGCGTGACACAGGGGATTAACACTGAAGCTTTCTTT. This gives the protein CSVTQGINTEAFF.

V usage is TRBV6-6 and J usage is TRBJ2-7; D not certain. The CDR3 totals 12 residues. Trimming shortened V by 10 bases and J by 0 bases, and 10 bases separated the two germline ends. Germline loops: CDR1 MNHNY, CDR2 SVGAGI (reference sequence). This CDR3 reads CATSSPSYEQYF. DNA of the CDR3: TGTGCCACCTCGTCCCCCTCCTACGAGCAGTACTTC.

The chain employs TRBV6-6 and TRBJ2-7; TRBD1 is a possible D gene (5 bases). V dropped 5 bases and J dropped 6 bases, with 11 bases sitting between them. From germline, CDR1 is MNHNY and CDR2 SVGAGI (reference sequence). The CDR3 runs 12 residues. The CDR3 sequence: CASSPGPPEQYF. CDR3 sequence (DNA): TGTGCCAGCAGTCCAGGGCCGCCCGAGCAGTACTTC.

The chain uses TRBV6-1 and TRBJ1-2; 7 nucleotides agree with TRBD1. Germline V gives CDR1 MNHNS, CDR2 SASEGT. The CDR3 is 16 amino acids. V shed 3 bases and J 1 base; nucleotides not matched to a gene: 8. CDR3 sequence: CASSDATGPLNYGYTF. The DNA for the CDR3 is TGTGCCAGCAGTGACGCGACAGGGCCCCTTAACTATGGCTACACCTTC.

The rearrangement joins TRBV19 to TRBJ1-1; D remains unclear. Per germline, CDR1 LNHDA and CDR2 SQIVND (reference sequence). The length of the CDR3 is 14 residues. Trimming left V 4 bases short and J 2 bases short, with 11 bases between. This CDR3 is CASSNGDLNTEAFF. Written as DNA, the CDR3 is TGTGCCAGTAGTAACGGGGATTTAAACACTGAAGCTTTCTTT. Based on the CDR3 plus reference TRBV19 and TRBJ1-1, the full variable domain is DGGITQSPKYLFRKEGQNVTLSCEQNLNHDAMYWYRQDPGQGLRLIYYSQIVNDFQKGDIAEGYSVSREKKESFPLTVTSAQKNPTAFYLCASSNGDLNTEAFFGQGTRLTVV.

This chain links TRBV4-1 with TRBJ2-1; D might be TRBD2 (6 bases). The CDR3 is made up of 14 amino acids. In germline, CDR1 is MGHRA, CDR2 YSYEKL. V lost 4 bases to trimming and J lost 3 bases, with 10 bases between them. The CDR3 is CASSPAGGYNEQFF. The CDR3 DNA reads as TGCGCCAGCAGCCCCGCCGGGGGCTACAATGAGCAGTTCTTC.

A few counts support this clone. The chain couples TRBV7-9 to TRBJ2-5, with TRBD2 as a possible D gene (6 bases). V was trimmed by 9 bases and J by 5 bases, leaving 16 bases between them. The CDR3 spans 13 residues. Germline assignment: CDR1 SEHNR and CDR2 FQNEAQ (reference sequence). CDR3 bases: TGTGCCAGTGGGGGGACGGTCGGCGAGACCCAGTACTTC. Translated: CASGGTVGETQYF.

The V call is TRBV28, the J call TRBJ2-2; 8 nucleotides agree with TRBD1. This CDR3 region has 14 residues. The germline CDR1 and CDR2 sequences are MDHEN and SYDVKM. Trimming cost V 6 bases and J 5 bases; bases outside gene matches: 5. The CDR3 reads CASRWTGSTGELFF. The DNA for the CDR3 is TGTGCCAGCAGATGGACAGGGTCGACCGGGGAGCTGTTTTTT. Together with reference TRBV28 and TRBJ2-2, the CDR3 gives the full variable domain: DVKVTQSSRYLVKRTGEKVFLECVQDMDHENMFWYRQDPGLGLRLIYFSYDVKMKEKGDIPEGYSVSREKKERFSLILESASTNQTSMYLCASRWTGSTGELFFGEGSRLTVL.

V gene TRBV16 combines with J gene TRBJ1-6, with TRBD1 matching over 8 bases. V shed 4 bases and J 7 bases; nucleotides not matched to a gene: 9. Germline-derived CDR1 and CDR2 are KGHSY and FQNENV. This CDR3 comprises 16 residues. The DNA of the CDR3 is TGTGCCAGCAGCCCCGACGGGACAGGTTCGAATTCACCCCTCCACTTT. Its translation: CASSPDGTGSNSPLHF.

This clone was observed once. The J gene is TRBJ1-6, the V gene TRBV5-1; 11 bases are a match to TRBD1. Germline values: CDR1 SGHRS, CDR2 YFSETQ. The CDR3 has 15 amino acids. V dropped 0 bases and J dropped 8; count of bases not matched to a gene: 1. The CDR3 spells CASSLVGQGDSPLHF. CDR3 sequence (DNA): TGCGCCAGCAGCTTGGTGGGACAGGGGGATTCACCCCTCCACTTT.

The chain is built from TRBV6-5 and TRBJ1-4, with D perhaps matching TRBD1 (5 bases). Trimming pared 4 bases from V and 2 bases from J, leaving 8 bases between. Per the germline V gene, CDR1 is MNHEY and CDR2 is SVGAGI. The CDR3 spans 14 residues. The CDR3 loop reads CASSSGGTNEKLFF. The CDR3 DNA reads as TGTGCCAGCAGTTCGGGGGGGACTAATGAAAAACTGTTTTTT.

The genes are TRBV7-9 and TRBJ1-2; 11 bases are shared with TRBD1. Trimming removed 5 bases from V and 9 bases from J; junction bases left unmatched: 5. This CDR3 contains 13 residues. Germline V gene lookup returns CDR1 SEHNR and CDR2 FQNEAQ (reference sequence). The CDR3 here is CASSQGTGGSYTF. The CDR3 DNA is TGTGCCAGCAGCCAAGGGACAGGGGGTAGCTACACCTTC.

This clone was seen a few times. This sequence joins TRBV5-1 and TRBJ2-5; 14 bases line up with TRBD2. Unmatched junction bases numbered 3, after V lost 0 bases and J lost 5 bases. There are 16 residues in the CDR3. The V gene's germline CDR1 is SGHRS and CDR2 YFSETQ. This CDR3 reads CASSLGLAGGLETQYF. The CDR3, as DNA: TGCGCCAGCAGCTTGGGACTAGCGGGGGGGCTTGAGACCCAGTACTTC.

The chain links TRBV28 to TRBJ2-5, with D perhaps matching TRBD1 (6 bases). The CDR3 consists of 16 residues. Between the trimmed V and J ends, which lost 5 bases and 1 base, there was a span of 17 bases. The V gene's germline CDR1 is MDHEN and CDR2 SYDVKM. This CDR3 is CASSPWGKGVQETQYF. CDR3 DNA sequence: TGTGCCAGCAGTCCATGGGGAAAGGGGGTCCAAGAGACCCAGTACTTC.

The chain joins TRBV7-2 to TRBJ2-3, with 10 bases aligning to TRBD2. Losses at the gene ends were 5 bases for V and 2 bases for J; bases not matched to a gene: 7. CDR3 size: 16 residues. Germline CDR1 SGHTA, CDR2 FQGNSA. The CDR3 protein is CASSDGLADNTDTQYF. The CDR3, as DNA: TGTGCCAGCAGCGACGGACTAGCGGATAACACAGATACGCAGTATTTT.

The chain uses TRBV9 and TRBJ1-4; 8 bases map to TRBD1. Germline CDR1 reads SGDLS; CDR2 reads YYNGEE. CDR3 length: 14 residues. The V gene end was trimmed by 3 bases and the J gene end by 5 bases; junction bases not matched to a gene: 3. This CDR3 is CASSARTGNEKLFF. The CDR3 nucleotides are TGTGCCAGCAGCGCCCGGACAGGGAATGAAAAACTGTTTTTT.

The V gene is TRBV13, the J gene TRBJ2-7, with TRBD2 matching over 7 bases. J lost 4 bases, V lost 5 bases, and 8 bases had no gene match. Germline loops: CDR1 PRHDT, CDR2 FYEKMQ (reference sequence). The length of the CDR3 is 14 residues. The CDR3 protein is CASSPTSHPYEQYF. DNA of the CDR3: TGTGCCAGCAGCCCGACTAGCCACCCTTACGAGCAGTACTTC.